This T cell receptor (beta chain) emerged from a study of cytotoxic CD8 clonotypes in ibrutinib-treated CLL. Overall study context: The subjects consisted of about 10 relapsed/refractory and roughly 15 treatment-naive individuals, with 17 to 18 IGHV unmutated. General observations from the study: A difference in sampling times existed between sustained-remission and progressing patients. Measured clonality at baseline was greater than in age-matched healthy donors and tracked with circulating CD8+ T-cell counts. Under therapy, public clonotypes either contracted or stayed stable, and they were uncommon.

Trimming cost V 5 bases and J 7 bases; bases outside gene matches: 8. Germline CDR1 and CDR2: SGHVS and FQNEAQ. The CDR3 is made up of 14 amino acids. This clone has a handful of counts. Its antigen is as yet unknown. Measured with immunoSEQ multiplex PCR; TCRdb has only the in-frame clones, and not every one. The repertoire holds about 140,000 clones, with around 84% as singletons. This chain joins TRBV7-8 and TRBJ1-5, with 7 bases matching TRBD1. Sequencing used PBMCs, obtained after 36 months of ibrutinib treatment. The receptor was derived from a human donor with chronic lymphocytic leukemia. The CDR3: CASSRTGDRQPQHF. In DNA, the CDR3 is TGTGCCAGCAGCAGAACAGGGGACCGGCAGCCCCAGCATTTT.